This entry is about one TCR beta chain. The method was immunoSEQ multiplex PCR; TCRdb's version includes in-frame clones alone and lacks a portion of them. The sample shows about 260,000 clones, approximately 86% of them seen only once. This record comes from a study of blood T cell repertoires in COVID-19. Trimming stripped 4 bases from V and 4 bases from J, with 9 bases between. The CDR3 length is 13 residues. The germline gives CDR1 SGHTA, CDR2 FQGNSA. The rearrangement links TRBV7-2 to TRBJ2-3; no firm D call. This sequence was found in a man in his forties who had recovered from COVID-19. The sample comprised peripheral blood. CDR3 loop: CASSSGTPDTQYF. The CDR3, as DNA: TGTGCCAGCAGCTCCGGTACCCCAGATACGCAGTATTTT.